This T cell receptor beta chain was sequenced for a study of T-cell reconstitution after alpha-beta-depleted transplantation in children. The authors prepared the TCRbeta library with unique molecular identifiers. Via MiXCR, TCRdb re-called the PCR reads, giving one row per CDR3 protein. The sample lists 200,000 to 250,000 distinct CDR3 sequences; under 8.5% were seen once. Whole-study results and caveats: Counts and diversity of T cells one year after transplant came mostly from newly produced T cells. Elevated TCRbeta diversity at day 60 was traced, in some patients, to surviving recipient T cells and thymic progenitors. Alpha-beta T cells present about two months after transplant were reported to originate from several hundred expanded graft clones.

This clonotype showed up many times. The antigen remains undetermined. The sample was PBMCs, taken before TCRalphabeta/CD19-depleted stem cell transplant. The sequence was collected from a boy between 2 and 10 years old with acute lymphoblastic leukemia, due to receive a stem cell transplant.

The CDR3 nucleotides read TGTGCCAGCAGTTACAACCGCTTCCGGGACTATCTCTACGAGCAGTACTTC. Amino acids: CASSYNRFRDYLYEQYF. This chain links TRBV28 with TRBJ2-7; 7 positions agree with TRBD2. Germline V gives CDR1 MDHEN, CDR2 SYDVKM. CDR3 length: 17 residues. The V gene end was trimmed by 4 bases and the J gene end by 3 bases; junction bases not matched to a gene: 15.